A selection of T cell receptor beta chains follows, all from one sample in a study of spatial heterogeneity in lung cancer. TCRdb itself ran the 5' RACE reads through MiXCR, one entry per CDR3 protein. The data hold more than 15,000 distinct CDR3 sequences, with approximately 11% observed a single time. The source was PBMCs, collected at follow-up. The source of these receptors is a female donor with early-stage non-small cell lung cancer. Each CDR3 is given with its conserved first and last residue. A D gene is named only where the DNA matches it firmly. Clone sizes are given selectively: once, few, many, or a class where the clone is expanded.

j_call | clone_size | d_call | v_call | cdr3_nt | cdr3_aa
TRBJ1-5 | many | NA | TRBV2 | TGTGCCAGCAGTGAAGTGGTTACTGGCAATCAGCCCCAGCATTTT | CASSEVVTGNQPQHF
TRBJ2-7 | few | TRBD2 | TRBV9 | TGTGCCAGCAGCGTAGAGGAGGAAAATAGCGGGGGGTTCGGCGAGCAGTACTTC | CASSVEEENSGGFGEQYF
TRBJ2-7 | many | TRBD2 | TRBV20-1 | TGCAGTGCAGGACTAGCGGGAGGGTACGAGCAGTACTTC | CSAGLAGGYEQYF
TRBJ2-7 | many | NA | TRBV28 | TGTGCCAGCAGAACAACGGACTACGAGCAGTACTTC | CASRTTDYEQYF
TRBJ2-4 | NA | TRBD1 | TRBV20-1 | TGCAGTGCTTACCGGGACAGGGTTTTAAGCATTCAGTACTTC | CSAYRDRVLSIQYF
TRBJ1-6 | NA | NA | TRBV4-3 | TGCACCAGCAGCTATGACGGTGGCTATAATTCACCCCTCCACTTT | CTSSYDGGYNSPLHF
TRBJ1-2 | many | NA | TRBV20-1 | TGCAGTGCTAGAGATTCTGCAGGGCCGGGCTATGGCTACACCTTC | CSARDSAGPGYGYTF
TRBJ1-5 | many | NA | TRBV19 | TGTGCCAGTAGTATCGAGGTCACTCAGCCCCAGCATTTT | CASSIEVTQPQHF
TRBJ2-3 | NA | TRBD1 | TRBV15 | TGTGCCACCAGCAGAGACACCCGGGACAGAGATACGCAGTATTTT | CATSRDTRDRDTQYF
TRBJ2-3 | many | NA | TRBV20-1 | TGCAGTGCAACGGGGGGCACAGATACGCAGTATTTT | CSATGGTDTQYF
TRBJ1-2 | NA | NA | TRBV4-2 | TGTGCCAGCAGCCAAGAGAGGGCCGGTATCGGCAGCTACTATGGCTACACCTTC | CASSQERAGIGSYYGYTF
TRBJ2-5 | many | NA | TRBV7-2 | TGTGCCAGCAGCTTGATGCGTAGGACGATGAACCAAGAGACCCAGTACTTC | CASSLMRRTMNQETQYF
TRBJ2-1 | many | NA | TRBV5-1 | TGCGCCAGCAGGGACCAGAGCTCCTACAATGAGCAGTTCTTC | CASRDQSSYNEQFF
TRBJ1-1 | many | NA | TRBV11-1 | TGTGCCAGCAGCTTGATTCCAGGTTCCCCCCGAACTGAAGCTTTCTTT | CASSLIPGSPRTEAFF
TRBJ2-7 | NA | NA | TRBV28 | TGTGCCAGCAGTTTCCTGGGACGACAATACGAGCAGTACTTC | CASSFLGRQYEQYF
TRBJ1-2 | few | TRBD1 | TRBV20-1 | TGCAGTGCGCCTATCAGGGGGCAAGGCTACACCTTC | CSAPIRGQGYTF
TRBJ1-1 | many | TRBD1 | TRBV6-5 | TGTGCCAGCAGCCGATTGACAGGGGCTACAGCTTTCTTT | CASSRLTGATAFF
TRBJ2-1 | few | TRBD2 | TRBV29-1 | TGCAGCGTTGGTGCGGGAGGGGGCAATGAGCAGTTCTTC | CSVGAGGGNEQFF
TRBJ2-3 | NA | NA | TRBV29-1 | TGCAGCGTCGAGGGCGCAGGTCTTAGCACAGATACGCAGTATTTT | CSVEGAGLSTDTQYF
TRBJ2-2 | many | NA | TRBV28 | TGTGCCAGCAGTTTCGCCCACTTACAGGGCGGGGAGCTGTTTTTT | CASSFAHLQGGELFF
TRBJ2-3 | many | NA | TRBV5-1 | TGCGCCAGCAGCCCGGCCAAGGACATCCTAGGCGGGTTCCAGTATTTT | CASSPAKDILGGFQYF
TRBJ2-3 | many | TRBD1 | TRBV19 | TGTGCCAGTAGTAGACGGACAGGCATAGATACGCAGTATTTT | CASSRRTGIDTQYF
TRBJ2-2 | NA | TRBD1 | TRBV6-1 | TGTGCCAGCAGGGTAGGGGACAGGGCTACCGGGGAGCTGTTTTTT | CASRVGDRATGELFF